Detailed here is one TCR beta chain. It lacks a known antigen. No base quality information exists; no much larger clone differs at one position. The CDR3, cysteine through phenylalanine, is 16 amino acids long. The read is trimmed to its CDR3 DNA, 48 bases read in frame from base 1. V and J lose 8 bases and 3 bases, and a span of 19 bases separates them. Via the germline V gene (reference sequence), CDR1 is MNHNY and CDR2 SVGAGI. The sample belongs to a study of radiation and T cells in renal cell carcinoma (dated by TCRdb to 2020 to 2021). For context, the study as a whole: Samples came from a clinical trial, in which primary renal cell carcinomas received 15 Gy stereotactic body radiation therapy followed by nephrectomy 4 weeks later. A total of 4,016,671 unique CDR3 nucleotide sequences, encoding 2,500,000 or so unique CDR3 amino acid sequences, were found across all 50 or so samples. A total of 50 or so samples underwent TCR beta sequencing, made up of roughly 26 tumors and some 27 peripheral blood samples. What the authors observed across the whole study: Changes in the blood repertoire were not tracked past 4 weeks after treatment. In blood, the top tumor clonotypes increased between baseline and 2 weeks post-radiation and then shrank by 4 weeks, which suggests that tumor-resident clones expanded only transiently. The single-armed trial design could not address effects of radiation dose or scheduling on the TCR repertoire. Because pretreatment tumor biopsies were not available, the baseline intratumoral presence of clonotypes could not be determined.

TCR beta libraries were generated from genomic DNA with the immunoSEQ kit, following the manufacturer's recommendations. To prepare the libraries, a first multiplex PCR with proprietary primers was run, followed by a second PCR that added unique barcodes, and a bead cleanup was done after each round. A kit-provided positive control reaction and a negative control reaction were included in every sample batch. The final libraries underwent checking on an Agilent 4200 TapeStation D1000 ScreenTape, volumetric pooling, and quantification by qPCR. Sequencing was performed on an Illumina NextSeq500 with a MidOutput 150-cycle cartridge, and 156 Read1 and 15 Index1 cycles were run with kit custom primers. The pooled library was loaded at approximately 0.97 pM with 20% PhiX control spiked in. Per the authors' processing: The vendor-processed data were analyzed in R, and a clonotype was defined as all T cells that share the same CDR3 nucleotide sequence. In the clone abundance analyses, frequencies were normalized to the 10,000 most abundant clones in each sample. Public T cell clones, which averaged fewer than five per sample, were excluded before analysis. Tumor-enriched and baseline blood-enriched clonotypes were defined by at least a 32-fold difference in abundance between compartments. A beta-binomial differential abundance model was used to identify clonotypes that were expanded or contracted between blood time points. Tumor-blood repertoire similarity was measured with the Baroni-Urbani and Buser coefficient, and group comparisons used two-tailed Wilcoxon tests in R. This is the immuneACCESS table as TCRdb keeps it, with only in-frame sequences that have V and J called. A part of the clones is gone; compared with another copy, unresolved V genes explain less than half, and the rest is unexplained. V, J and clone size reflect that table, while D and trimming were determined from the DNA. This sample gives 100,000 to 150,000 clones in total; more than 75% of them show up just once. Jointly, the top ten make up approximately 6% of the sample.

This sample's time point label indicates: blood 2 weeks post-SBRT. This specimen's treatment or condition label, per the study, means: 15 Gy SBRT to primary tumor, nephrectomy 4 weeks later. To follow tumor-enriched clonotypes, serial peripheral blood was collected from radiation-treated patients at baseline and at 2 weeks and 4 weeks after SBRT. Every patient had renal cell carcinoma of clear cell pathology. The QIAamp DNA Blood Mini Kit (Qiagen) was used to prepare genomic DNA for TCR sequencing. The analyses included only samples that passed all quality control checks. This specimen consisted of blood, obtained from a patient whose treatment included radiotherapy and nephrectomy. The chain employs TRBV6-6 and TRBJ1-4; a tentative D call is TRBD1 (6 bases match). The source of this sequence is a woman aged 70-85 years with renal cell carcinoma. The sequenced DNA: TGTGCCAGCCATAAACTGGGGGGCTCAGCTAATGAAAAACTGTTTTTT. Translated, it gives CASHKLGGSANEKLFF.